These 27 T cell receptor beta chains share one sample of origin, sequenced in a study of OX40 agonist ivuxolimab in advanced cancers. TCRdb's table, derived via immunoSEQ multiplex PCR, lists solely in-frame clones and lacks some. The data hold under 50,000 clones, with around nine tenths observed a single time. The sequencing used CD4+ or CD8+ T cells sorted from blood, collected in a trial of the OX40 agonist ivuxolimab. The receptors were gathered from an adult with an advanced solid tumor such as melanoma, head and neck, liver or kidney cancer.

J is TRBJ2-7 and V is TRBV19; 10 nucleotides agree with TRBD1. The V gene's germline CDR1 is LNHDA and CDR2 SQIVND (reference sequence). The CDR3 has 17 amino acids. Trimming at V came to 4 bases and at J to 1 base, leaving 10 bases not matched to a gene. The CDR3 loop is CASSKPGQGPQSYEQYF. The CDR3 DNA follows: TGTGCCAGTAGTAAACCGGGACAGGGGCCCCAATCCTACGAGCAGTACTTC.

The chain employs TRBV4-2 and TRBJ2-7; no reliable D call. The V end was cut by 1 base, the J end by 5 bases, with 18 bases between. The germline gives CDR1 LGHNA, CDR2 YNFKEQ. This CDR3 comprises 16 residues. The CDR3 loop reads CASSQASTRVANEQYF. CDR3 bases: TGTGCCAGCAGCCAAGCCTCGACGAGAGTCGCCAACGAGCAGTACTTC.

The V call is TRBV19, the J call TRBJ2-7; 7 bases align to TRBD1. J was trimmed by 0 bases and V by 3 bases; bases with no gene match: 5. Germline V gives CDR1 LNHDA, CDR2 SQIVND (reference sequence). CDR3 length: 15 amino acids. CDR3 nucleotide sequence: TGTGCCAGTAGTATCTCGGCAGGGGGCTCCTACGAGCAGTACTTC. It translates to CASSISAGGSYEQYF. Using reference TRBV19 and TRBJ2-7 for the parts outside the CDR3, the full variable domain is DGGITQSPKYLFRKEGQNVTLSCEQNLNHDAMYWYRQDPGQGLRLIYYSQIVNDFQKGDIAEGYSVSREKKESFPLTVTSAQKNPTAFYLCASSISAGGSYEQYFGPGTRLTVT.

A few counts support this clone. This chain's CDR3 is CASRAGTSGGNEQFF. The CDR3 nucleotides are TGTGCCAGCAGGGCCGGGACTAGCGGGGGCAATGAGCAGTTCTTC. This chain uses TRBV5-4 with TRBJ2-1, with 14 bases identical to TRBD2. Germline V gene lookup returns CDR1 SGHNT and CDR2 YYREEE (reference sequence). V was clipped by 5 bases and J by 6 bases; unmatched bases: 4. This CDR3 has 15 amino acids.

The chain uses TRBV21-1 and TRBJ2-3; the D call TRBD1 from the table was never checked on the DNA. TRBV21-1 is a listed pseudogene. The CDR3 has 18 amino acids. This CDR3 reads CASSKGQEIVRCTDTQYF. Here the CDR3 DNA reads TGTGCCAGCAGCAAGGGACAGGAGATCGTCCGTTGCACAGATACGCAGTATTTT.

The chain combines TRBV19 with TRBJ2-3, with TRBD2 identical over 10 bases. V gave up 0 bases and J gave up 0 bases; unmatched junction bases: 15. Germline V gives CDR1 LNHDA, CDR2 SQIVND (reference sequence). The CDR3 has 21 residues. The CDR3 loop reads CASSIDPPSGRVPFSTDTQYF. CDR3 DNA: TGTGCCAGTAGTATAGATCCCCCTAGCGGGAGAGTGCCCTTTAGCACAGATACGCAGTATTTT.

The table lists this clone with a few counts. The chain recombines TRBV4-1 with TRBJ2-7; D unresolved. Per germline, CDR1 MGHRA and CDR2 YSYEKL. The CDR3 runs to 14 residues. Trimming shortened V by 5 bases and J by 4 bases, and 15 bases separated the two germline ends. The CDR3 DNA sequence: TGCGCCAGCAGCTCCCCGTTGACTGGTTACGAGCAGTACTTC. Translated: CASSSPLTGYEQYF.

The chain links TRBV6-5 to TRBJ1-1; no firm D call. The germline gives CDR1 MNHEY, CDR2 SVGAGI. The CDR3 consists of 13 residues. Trimming took 6 bases from V and 2 from J, leaving 10 bases between them. The CDR3: CASSLGRNTEAFF. DNA of the CDR3: TGTGCCAGCAGCCTCGGGAGAAACACTGAAGCTTTCTTT.

There are a few counts of this clone. The chain carries TRBV5-1 and TRBJ1-1, with 7 bases matching TRBD1. Losses at the gene ends were 0 bases for V and 6 bases for J; bases not matched to a gene: 11. The CDR3 covers 16 residues. CDR1 and CDR2 from the germline V gene are SGHRS and YFSETQ. The CDR3 sequence is CASSLARGAPEAEAFF. The CDR3 DNA follows: TGCGCCAGCAGCTTGGCCAGGGGGGCCCCGGAGGCTGAAGCTTTCTTT.

The gene calls are TRBV29-1 and TRBJ2-1, with 7 bases fitting TRBD1. In germline, CDR1 is SQVTM, CDR2 ANQGSEA. This CDR3 contains 12 residues. Trimming removed 6 bases from V and 9 bases from J; junction bases left unmatched: 8. This chain's CDR3 is CSVVTGRSEQFF. The CDR3 region has the DNA TGCAGCGTGGTGACAGGGCGGAGTGAGCAGTTCTTC.

CDR3 region: CASGLETAGTQYF. The CDR3 DNA sequence: TGTGCTAGTGGTTTGGAGACAGCGGGTACGCAGTATTTT. This chain uses TRBV12-5 with TRBJ2-3; D might be TRBD2 (6 bases). The length of the CDR3 is 13 residues. Per germline, CDR1 LGHNT and CDR2 FRNRAP. V was shortened by 1 base and J by 8 bases, with 10 bases between the two germline ends.

This clone turned up a few times. The chain uses TRBV6-1 and TRBJ1-6, with 8 bases lining up with TRBD1. The germline CDR1 and CDR2 sequences are MNHNS and SASEGT. The CDR3 runs to 13 residues. V dropped 10 bases and J dropped 7; count of bases not matched to a gene: 6. CDR3 in amino acids: CAIKTGENSPLHF. DNA for the CDR3: TGTGCCATCAAGACAGGGGAAAATTCACCCCTCCACTTT.

The rearrangement uses TRBV5-1 and TRBJ2-1, with 9 bases lining up with TRBD2. Germline CDR1 is SGHRS and CDR2 is YFSETQ. The J segment lost 2 bases and the V segment lost 4 bases, leaving 4 bases of the junction unmatched. The CDR3 extends over 15 amino acids. CDR3 nucleotides: TGCGCCAGCAGCGGAGCGGGAGGTACCTACAATGAGCAGTTCTTC. This codes for CASSGAGGTYNEQFF.

This clone was detected only once. The chain has TRBV6-4 and TRBJ2-3; no definite D call. CDR1 MRHNA and CDR2 SNTAGT come from the germline V gene. The length of the CDR3 is 11 residues. The V end lost 3 bases, the J end lost 7 bases, and 5 bases lay between the germline ends. CDR3 sequence: CASSDGYTQYF. CDR3 DNA sequence: TGTGCCAGCAGTGATGGCTATACGCAGTATTTT.

The chain recombines TRBV6-4 with TRBJ1-1; D not certain. V was clipped by 4 bases and J by 3 bases, with 12 bases between them. The CDR3 has 14 amino acids. Germline V gives CDR1 MRHNA, CDR2 SNTAGT. CDR3 sequence (DNA): TGTGCCAGCAGTGTGACGGCCGGCGACACTGAAGCTTTCTTT. It encodes CASSVTAGDTEAFF.

The V and J genes are TRBV9 and TRBJ1-2; D not resolved. The CDR3 consists of 14 residues. Germline-derived CDR1 and CDR2 are SGDLS and YYNGEE. Trimming left V 4 bases short and J 4 bases short, with 14 bases between. The CDR3 loop is CASSPSSSGYGYTF. The CDR3 DNA follows: TGTGCCAGCAGCCCCAGCAGTAGCGGCTATGGCTACACCTTC.

The chain has TRBV25-1 and TRBJ1-3; D gene ambiguous. The CDR3 has 13 residues. Germline CDR1 is MGHDK and CDR2 is SYGVNS. Trimming took 10 bases from V and 0 from J, leaving 10 bases between them. CDR3 DNA sequence: TGTGCCACCCTACCGAGCTCTGGAAACACCATATATTTT. Residues: CATLPSSGNTIYF.

The J gene is TRBJ1-6, the V gene TRBV18; no firm D call. The CDR3 is 17 residues long. V was trimmed by 2 bases and J by 0 bases, leaving 11 bases between them. The germline gives CDR1 KGHSH, CDR2 LQKENI. The CDR3 sequence: CASSPASQSSYNSPLHF. CDR3 nucleotides: TGTGCCAGCTCACCAGCTTCCCAGAGCTCCTATAATTCACCCCTCCACTTT.

The chain is built from TRBV27 and TRBJ2-7, with D uncertain. The germline V and J ends were trimmed by 8 bases and 0 bases, with 11 bases remaining between them. Germline V gene lookup returns CDR1 MNHEY and CDR2 SMNVEV (reference sequence). The CDR3 loop spans 13 amino acids. As DNA, the CDR3 is TGTGCCAGCTCCCCCAGGAACTCCTACGAGCAGTACTTC. Its protein product is CASSPRNSYEQYF.

This clone was counted between two and nine times. J is TRBJ2-7 and V is TRBV2, with D perhaps matching TRBD1 or TRBD2 (5 bases each). V gave up 6 bases and J gave up 3 bases, with 18 bases separating them. The CDR3 runs to 15 residues. Germline V gives CDR1 SNHLY, CDR2 FYNNEI. CDR3 DNA sequence: TGTGCCAGCAGCGATCCGGGACGCTCACGCTACGAGCAGTACTTC. It encodes CASSDPGRSRYEQYF.

V usage is TRBV5-4 and J usage is TRBJ1-5; D perhaps matches TRBD1 (6 bases). Trimming took off 7 bases at V and 4 bases at J, with 21 bases between the two ends. The CDR3 sequence is 16 residues long. Germline CDR1 is SGHNT and CDR2 is YYREEE (reference sequence). The CDR3 protein is CASGRLGQGRNQPQHF. CDR3 bases: TGTGCCAGCGGACGATTAGGCCAGGGGCGGAATCAGCCCCAGCATTTT.

The chain carries TRBV5-1 and TRBJ2-5, with 8 bases aligning to TRBD2. The ends lost 0 bases at V and 2 bases at J; junction bases unmatched: 3. Germline V gene lookup returns CDR1 SGHRS and CDR2 YFSETQ. This CDR3 is built from 15 residues. In nucleotides, the CDR3 is TGCGCCAGCAGCTTGGTATTAGCGGGGCAAGAGACCCAGTACTTC. Its translation: CASSLVLAGQETQYF.

The chain joins TRBV28 to TRBJ2-1; 9 nucleotides align to TRBD2. The ends lost 5 bases at V and 4 bases at J; junction bases unmatched: 9. This CDR3 is built from 16 residues. Germline loops: CDR1 MDHEN, CDR2 SYDVKM. The DNA for the CDR3 is TGTGCCAGCAGTCCCCCCCAAAGCGGGGGGTACAATGAGCAGTTCTTC. As protein: CASSPPQSGGYNEQFF.

J is TRBJ2-4 and V is TRBV5-6, with 12 bases lining up with TRBD1. The CDR3 has 17 residues. With 0 bases clipped from V and 9 bases from J, the junction kept 10 bases outside the gene matches. In germline, CDR1 is SGHDT, CDR2 YYEEEE. In DNA, the CDR3 is TGTGCCAGCAGCTTGGAGTTGACGGGACAGGGGGCAGGCATTCAGTACTTC. Translating it yields CASSLELTGQGAGIQYF.

The chain joins TRBV7-9 to TRBJ2-7; 8 bases align to TRBD2. The V gene's germline CDR1 is SEHNR and CDR2 FQNEAQ (reference sequence). V gave up 3 bases and J gave up 2 bases; unmatched junction bases: 3. This CDR3 contains 14 residues. CDR3: CASSFSGVPYEQYF. DNA of the CDR3: TGTGCCAGCAGCTTTAGCGGGGTTCCCTACGAGCAGTACTTC.

In this sample, this clone turned up once. The rearrangement joins TRBV6-5 to TRBJ1-2; TRBD1 might be the D (5 bases). This CDR3 spans 14 amino acids. Trimming took 0 bases from V and 6 from J, leaving 11 bases between them. Germline V gene lookup returns CDR1 MNHEY and CDR2 SVGAGI. This CDR3 reads CASSYSGRANGYTF. In DNA form, the CDR3 reads TGTGCCAGCAGTTACTCGGGCAGGGCAAATGGCTACACCTTC.

The gene calls are TRBV11-3 and TRBJ1-1; D ambiguous. Germline CDR1 and CDR2: SGHNT and YENEEA. Between the trimmed V and J ends, which lost 0 bases and 0 bases, there was a span of 17 bases. CDR3 size: 18 residues. Here the CDR3 reads CASSLDQMGSGMNTEAFF. DNA of the CDR3: TGTGCCAGCAGCTTAGATCAGATGGGCTCCGGCATGAACACTGAAGCTTTCTTT.